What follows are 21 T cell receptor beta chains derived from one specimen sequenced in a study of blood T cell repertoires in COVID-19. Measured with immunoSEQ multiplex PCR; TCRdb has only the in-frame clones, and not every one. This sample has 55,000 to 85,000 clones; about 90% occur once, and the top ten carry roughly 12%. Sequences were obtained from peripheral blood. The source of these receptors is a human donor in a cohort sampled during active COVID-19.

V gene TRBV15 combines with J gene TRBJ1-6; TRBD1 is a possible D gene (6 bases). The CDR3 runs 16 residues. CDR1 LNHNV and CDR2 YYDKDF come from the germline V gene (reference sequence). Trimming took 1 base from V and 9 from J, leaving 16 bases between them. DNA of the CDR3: TGTGCCACCAGCAGAGGCTCTAAACAGGGTACTTCACCCCTCCACTTT. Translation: CATSRGSKQGTSPLHF.

The CDR3 loop reads CAISPGLQYEQYF. The DNA of the CDR3 is TGTGCCATCAGCCCGGGACTTCAATACGAGCAGTACTTC. The chain uses TRBV10-3 and TRBJ2-7; weak D call: TRBD2 (6 bases). The V gene's germline CDR1 is ENHRY and CDR2 SYGVKD. V was trimmed by 6 bases and J by 4 bases, leaving 13 bases between them. This CDR3 has 13 amino acids.

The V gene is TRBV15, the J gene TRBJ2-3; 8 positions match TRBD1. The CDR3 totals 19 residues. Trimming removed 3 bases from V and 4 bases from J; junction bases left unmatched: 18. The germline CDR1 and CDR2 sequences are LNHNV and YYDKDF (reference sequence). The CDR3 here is CATSSPDPDREPRPDTQYF. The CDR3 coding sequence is TGTGCCACCAGCAGTCCGGACCCGGACAGGGAGCCTCGCCCAGATACGCAGTATTTT. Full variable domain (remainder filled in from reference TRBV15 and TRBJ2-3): DAMVIQNPRYQVTQFGKPVTLSCSQTLNHNVMYWYQQKSSQAPKLLFHYYDKDFNNEADTPDNFQSRRPNTSFCFLDIRSPGLGDTAMYLCATSSPDPDREPRPDTQYFGPGTRLTVL.

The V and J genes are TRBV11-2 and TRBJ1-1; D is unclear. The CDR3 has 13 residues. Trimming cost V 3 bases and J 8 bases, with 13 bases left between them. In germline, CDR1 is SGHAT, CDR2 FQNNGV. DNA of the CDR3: TGTGCCAGCAGCTTCCGTTTAGAGAACGAAGCTTTCTTT. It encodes CASSFRLENEAFF.

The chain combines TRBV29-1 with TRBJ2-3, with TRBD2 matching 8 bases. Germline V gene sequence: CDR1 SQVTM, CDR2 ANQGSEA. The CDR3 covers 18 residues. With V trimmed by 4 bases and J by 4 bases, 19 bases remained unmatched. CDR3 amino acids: CSVGAERGRGWVADTQYF. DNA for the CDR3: TGCAGCGTTGGAGCCGAGCGGGGGCGCGGGTGGGTAGCAGATACGCAGTATTTT.

The CDR3 nucleotides read TGTGCCAGCAGCTCCGGACTAGCGGGGGGCGGGGGAGAGACCCAGTACTTC. This encodes CASSSGLAGGGGETQYF. V is TRBV11-2 and J is TRBJ2-5; TRBD2 aligns across 14 bases. The CDR3 has 17 residues. With V trimmed by 4 bases and J by 4 bases, 8 bases remained unmatched. Looked up from germline, CDR1 is SGHAT and CDR2 is FQNNGV.

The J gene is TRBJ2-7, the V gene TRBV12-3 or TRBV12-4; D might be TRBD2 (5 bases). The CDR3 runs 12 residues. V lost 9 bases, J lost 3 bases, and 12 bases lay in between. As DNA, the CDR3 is TGTGCCAGTAGCGCCAGCCTCTACGAGCAGTACTTC. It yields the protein CASSASLYEQYF.

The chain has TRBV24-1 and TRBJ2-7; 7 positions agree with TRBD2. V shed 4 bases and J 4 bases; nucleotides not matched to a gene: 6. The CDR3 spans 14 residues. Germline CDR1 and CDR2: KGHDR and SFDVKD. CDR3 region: CATSDPGLPYEQYF. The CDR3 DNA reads TGTGCCACCAGTGACCCGGGACTACCGTACGAGCAGTACTTC.

The CDR3 bases are TGTGCCAGCAGCTTGGGGCCCTCGAACACCGGGGAGCTGTTTTTT. This sequence encodes CASSLGPSNTGELFF. The rearrangement uses TRBV5-6 and TRBJ2-2, with no clear D. The CDR3 sequence is 15 residues long. Deletions cut 0 bases from V and 0 bases from J, with 6 bases between. CDR1 and CDR2 from the germline V gene are SGHDT and YYEEEE.

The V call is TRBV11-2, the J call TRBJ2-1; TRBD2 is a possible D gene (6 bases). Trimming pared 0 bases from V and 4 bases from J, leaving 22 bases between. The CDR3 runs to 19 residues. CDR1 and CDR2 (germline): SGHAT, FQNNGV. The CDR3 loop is CASSLEGTAGYPPYNEQFF. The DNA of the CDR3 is TGTGCCAGCAGCTTAGAGGGGACTGCCGGGTACCCTCCGTACAATGAGCAGTTCTTC. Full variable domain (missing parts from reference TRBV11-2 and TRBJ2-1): EAGVAQSPRYKIIEKRQSVAFWCNPISGHATLYWYQQILGQGPKLLIQFQNNGVVDDSQLPKDRFSAERLKGVDSTLKIQPAKLEDSAVYLCASSLEGTAGYPPYNEQFFGPGTRLTVL.

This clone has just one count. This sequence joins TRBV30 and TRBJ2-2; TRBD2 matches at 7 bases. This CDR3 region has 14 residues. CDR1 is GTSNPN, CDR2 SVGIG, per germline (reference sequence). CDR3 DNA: TGTGCGTTAGGAGCGGGGCCTTACACCGGGGAGCTGTTTTTT. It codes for CALGAGPYTGELFF.

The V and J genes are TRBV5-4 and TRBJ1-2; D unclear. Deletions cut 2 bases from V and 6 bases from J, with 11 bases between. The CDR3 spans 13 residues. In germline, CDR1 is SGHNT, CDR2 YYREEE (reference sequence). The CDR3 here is CASSFVPQDGYTF. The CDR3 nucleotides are TGTGCCAGCAGCTTTGTACCGCAGGATGGCTACACCTTC. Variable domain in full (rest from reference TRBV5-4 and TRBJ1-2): ETGVTQSPTHLIKTRGQQVTLRCSSQSGHNTVSWYQQALGQGPQFIFQYYREEENGRGNFPPRFSGLQFPNYSSELNVNALELDDSALYLCASSFVPQDGYTFGSGTRLTVV.

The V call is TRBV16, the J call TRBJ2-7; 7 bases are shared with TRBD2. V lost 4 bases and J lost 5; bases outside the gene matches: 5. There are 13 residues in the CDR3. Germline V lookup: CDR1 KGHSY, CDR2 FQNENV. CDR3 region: CASSPLAGDEQYF. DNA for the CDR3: TGTGCCAGCAGCCCCCTGGCGGGGGACGAGCAGTACTTC.

The CDR3 nucleotides read TGTGCCTGGACTGACTTTAACACTGAAGCTTTCTTT. Residues: CAWTDFNTEAFF. This chain links TRBV30 with TRBJ1-1; no clear D gene. V gave up 4 bases and J gave up 2 bases, with 8 bases separating them. In germline, CDR1 is GTSNPN, CDR2 SVGIG (reference sequence). The CDR3 runs 12 residues.

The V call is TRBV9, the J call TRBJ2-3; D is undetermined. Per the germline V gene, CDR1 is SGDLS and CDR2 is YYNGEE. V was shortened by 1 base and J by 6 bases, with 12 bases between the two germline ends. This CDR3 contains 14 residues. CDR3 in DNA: TGTGCCAGCAGCGTAACACCCCTCGGGGATACGCAGTATTTT. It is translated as CASSVTPLGDTQYF.

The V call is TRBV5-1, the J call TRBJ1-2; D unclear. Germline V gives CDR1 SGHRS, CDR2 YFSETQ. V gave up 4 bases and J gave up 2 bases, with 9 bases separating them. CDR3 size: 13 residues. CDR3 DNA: TGCGCCAGCAGCCCAAGTCAGAACTATGGCTACACCTTC. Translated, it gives CASSPSQNYGYTF.

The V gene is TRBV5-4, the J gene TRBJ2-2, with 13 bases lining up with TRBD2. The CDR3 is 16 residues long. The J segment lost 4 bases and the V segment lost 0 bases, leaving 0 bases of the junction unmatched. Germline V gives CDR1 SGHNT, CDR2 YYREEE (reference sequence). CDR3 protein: CASSLGTSGSTGELFF. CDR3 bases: TGTGCCAGCAGCTTGGGGACTAGCGGGAGCACCGGGGAGCTGTTTTTT.

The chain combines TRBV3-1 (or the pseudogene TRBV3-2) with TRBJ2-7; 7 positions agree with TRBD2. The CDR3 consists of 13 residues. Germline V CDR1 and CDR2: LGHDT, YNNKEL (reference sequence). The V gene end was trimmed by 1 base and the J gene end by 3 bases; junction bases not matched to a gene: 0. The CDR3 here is CASSQAGGYEQYF. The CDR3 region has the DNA TGTGCCAGCAGCCAAGCGGGGGGCTACGAGCAGTACTTC.

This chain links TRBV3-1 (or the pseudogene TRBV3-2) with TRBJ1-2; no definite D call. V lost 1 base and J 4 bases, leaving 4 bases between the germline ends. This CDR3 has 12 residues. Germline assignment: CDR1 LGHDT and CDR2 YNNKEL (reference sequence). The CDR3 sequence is CASSQAVYGYTF. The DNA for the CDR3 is TGTGCCAGCAGCCAAGCCGTCTATGGCTACACCTTC.

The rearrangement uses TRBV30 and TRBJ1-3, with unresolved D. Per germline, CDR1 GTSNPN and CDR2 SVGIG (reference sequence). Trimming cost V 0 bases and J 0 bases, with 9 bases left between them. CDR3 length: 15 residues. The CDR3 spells CAWSVVRPSGNTIYF. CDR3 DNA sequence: TGTGCCTGGAGTGTGGTCAGGCCCTCTGGAAACACCATATATTTT. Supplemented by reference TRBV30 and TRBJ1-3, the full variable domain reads SQTIHQWPATLVQPVGSPLSLECTVEGTSNPNLYWYRQAAGRGLQLLFYSVGIGQISSEVPQNLSASRPQDRQFILSSKKLLLSDSGFYLCAWSVVRPSGNTIYFGEGSWLTVV.

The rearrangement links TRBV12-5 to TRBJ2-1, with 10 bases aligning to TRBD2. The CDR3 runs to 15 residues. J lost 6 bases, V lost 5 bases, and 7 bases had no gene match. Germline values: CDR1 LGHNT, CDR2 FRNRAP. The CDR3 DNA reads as TGTGCTAGTGGTCGGTCTAGCGGGGGTGGCAATGAGCAGTTCTTC. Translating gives CASGRSSGGGNEQFF.